This T cell receptor (beta chain) was observed in a study of T cells in Graves' hyperthyroidism and ophthalmopathy. The CDR3 sequence is 15 residues long. Germline V gene data show CDR1 as MDHEN and CDR2 as SYDVKM. The V gene lost 6 bases and the J gene lost 0 bases, with 14 bases spanning the gap. From RNA transcripts, TCR beta CDR3 regions were amplified. TCR CDR3 regions were first amplified by RT-PCR with HTBI primers. TCRdb re-called the multiplex PCR reads with MiXCR, one entry per CDR3 protein. This table has around 110,000 distinct CDR3 sequences, 15% to 20% appearing once. This clonotype was found many times. Antigen: not known. Study-wide results and caveats: Ophthalmopathy cases were set apart from stable hyperthyroidism by a 13 V-J model.

This sequence originates from a woman aged 50 to 60 with Graves' hyperthyroidism. Sequencing was carried out using blood. The gene calls are TRBV28 and TRBJ1-1; the D is unclear. The CDR3 loop reads CASSEGTNMNTEAFF. In nucleotides, the CDR3 is TGTGCCAGCAGCGAGGGCACAAACATGAACACTGAAGCTTTCTTT.